This TCR beta chain appears in the sequencing data of a study of T cell responses to AZD1222 COVID-19 vaccine. Notes on this clone: Its antigen is not known.

Germline CDR1 reads SEHNR; CDR2 reads FQNEAQ (reference sequence). Trimming shortened V by 5 bases and J by 4 bases, and 18 bases separated the two germline ends. The CDR3 has 15 amino acids. TCRdb's copy holds only in-frame clones and misses some; the assay was immunoSEQ multiplex PCR. The table lists 80,000 to 130,000 clones, around nine tenths of them singletons, with over 3% in the top ten. Overall study findings and caveats: Clonal diversity was possibly underestimated, and the donors were mostly white British, with more females. Rises in breadth and depth of Spike-specific TCRs came after two AZD1222 doses.

The V gene is TRBV7-9, the J gene TRBJ2-7; D uncertain. The sample consisted of peripheral blood, taken on day 0 of AZD1222 vaccination. This TCR came from an adult in good health. The CDR3 DNA reads as TGTGCCAGCAGCCCCAGAGAAGTCAAGGGTTACGAGCAGTACTTC. Residues: CASSPREVKGYEQYF.